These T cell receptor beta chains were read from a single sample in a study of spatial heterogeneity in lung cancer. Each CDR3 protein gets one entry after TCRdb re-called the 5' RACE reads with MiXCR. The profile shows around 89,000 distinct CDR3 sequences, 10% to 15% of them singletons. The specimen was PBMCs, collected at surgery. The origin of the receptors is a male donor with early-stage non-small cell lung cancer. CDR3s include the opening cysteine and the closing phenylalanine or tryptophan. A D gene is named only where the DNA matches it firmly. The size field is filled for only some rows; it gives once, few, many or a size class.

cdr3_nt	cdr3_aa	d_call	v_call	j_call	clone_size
TGTGCCAGCAGTTTGGGGGGAACGAACACCGGGGAGCTGTTTTTT	CASSLGGTNTGELFF	-	TRBV28	TRBJ2-2	few
TGCGCCAGCAGCTTGGAGGGGACAGCTTTGACCTACGAGCAGTACTTC	CASSLEGTALTYEQYF	TRBD1	TRBV5-1	TRBJ2-7	-
TGTGCCAGCAGCGTAGGGGGCCGGGCCTTCTACAATGAGCAGTTCTTC	CASSVGGRAFYNEQFF	-	TRBV9	TRBJ2-1	few
TGCGCCAGCAGCCAGACCGGGACGGCTAACTATGGCTACACCTTC	CASSQTGTANYGYTF	-	TRBV4-1	TRBJ1-2	-
TGTGCCAGCATCCTAGCGGGGGGGCCTGGCAAAAACATTCAGTACTTC	CASILAGGPGKNIQYF	TRBD2	TRBV7-9	TRBJ2-4	few
TGTGCCAGCAGTCAGGCGTATGAAGAGACCCAGTACTTC	CASSQAYEETQYF	-	TRBV2	TRBJ2-5	few
TGTGCCAGCAGTTTAGGATCGCTAGCGGGGGGATCGACAGATACGCAGTATTTT	CASSLGSLAGGSTDTQYF	TRBD2	TRBV12-3/TRBV12-4	TRBJ2-3	-
TGTGCCAGCAGTTTGGGGGCTCGAGTCACTGAAGCTTTCTTT	CASSLGARVTEAFF	-	TRBV28	TRBJ1-1	few
TGTGCCAGCAGCTTAGGACAGATGAACACTGAAGCTTTCTTT	CASSLGQMNTEAFF	-	TRBV7-9	TRBJ1-1	many
TGCAGCGTTGATGCGGCTGATACGCAGTATTTT	CSVDAADTQYF	-	TRBV29-1	TRBJ2-3	few
TGTGCCAGCAGCCCAGACCCTCGAGGAGCTTTCTTT	CASSPDPRGAFF	-	TRBV6-2/TRBV6-3	TRBJ1-1	few
TGTGCCAGCAGAAGGGACAGGGGAGAGAATGAGCAGTTCTTC	CASRRDRGENEQFF	TRBD1	TRBV6-2/TRBV6-3	TRBJ2-1	few
TGTGCCAGCAGTTATGGAAACACCATATATTTT	CASSYGNTIYF	-	TRBV12-3/TRBV12-4	TRBJ1-3	few
TGTGCCAGCAGCTTCGACAGGGCCCTGTACGAGCAGTACTTC	CASSFDRALYEQYF	TRBD1	TRBV6-2/TRBV6-3	TRBJ2-7	many
TGCAGCGCAACCAGGACATTGATGAACACTGAAGCTTTCTTT	CSATRTLMNTEAFF	-	TRBV29-1	TRBJ1-1	-
TGTGCCAGCAGGGAACAGAGCTCTGAAAACACCATATATTTT	CASREQSSENTIYF	-	TRBV28	TRBJ1-3	-
TGCAGTGCTAGAGAGACAGGGCGGCGTCAGCCCCAGCATTTT	CSARETGRRQPQHF	TRBD1	TRBV20-1	TRBJ1-5	-
TGTGCCACCAGCAAGTCGGGACTAGCGGGAGTAGAGACCCAGTACTTC	CATSKSGLAGVETQYF	TRBD2	TRBV24-1	TRBJ2-5	many
TGCAGTGCTAGAGATCAAGGAGGGGGTAAAGATACGCAGTATTTT	CSARDQGGGKDTQYF	-	TRBV20-1	TRBJ2-3	few
TGTGCCAGCAGCTTGGGGGGCACTAGCACAGATACGCAGTATTTT	CASSLGGTSTDTQYF	-	TRBV7-2	TRBJ2-3	many
TGTGCCAGCAGCTTAGCTCGCGGGCCCCCTGGCGAGCAGTACTTC	CASSLARGPPGEQYF	-	TRBV11-2	TRBJ2-7	-
TGTGCCACCCGGGGAGATACGCAGTATTTT	CATRGDTQYF	-	TRBV10-3	TRBJ2-3	few
TGTGCCAGCAGTTACAATGTCGCTGGAAACACCATATATTTT	CASSYNVAGNTIYF	-	TRBV3-1	TRBJ1-3	-
TGTGCCAGCAGCTTAGACGGGTCTAACTACAATGAGCAGTTCTTC	CASSLDGSNYNEQFF	-	TRBV7-9	TRBJ2-1	many
TGTGCCACCGGGATGGGGAGGGGACGCAATCAGCCCCAGCATTTT	CATGMGRGRNQPQHF	-	TRBV15	TRBJ1-5	few
TGCAGCGCGGGACTAGCGGGAGTGCGCGAGCAGTACTTC	CSAGLAGVREQYF	TRBD2	TRBV29-1	TRBJ2-7	few
TGTGCCTGGAGGCAGGGGTCCTACAATGAGCAGTTCTTC	CAWRQGSYNEQFF	-	TRBV30	TRBJ2-1	-
TGTGCCATCAGTCCCCCCAGCGGGAGAGGGAATGAGCAGTTCTTC	CAISPPSGRGNEQFF	TRBD2	TRBV10-3	TRBJ2-1	-
TGTGCCAGCAAACTAGATGGGGGGGCAGATACGCAGTATTTT	CASKLDGGADTQYF	TRBD2	TRBV6-2/TRBV6-3	TRBJ2-3	many
TGCGCCAGCACCAACCCGGGGGACACCGGGGAGCTGTTTTTT	CASTNPGDTGELFF	-	TRBV5-1	TRBJ2-2	few
TGTGCCAGCAGTGAGGTGGGGGCGACTAGTCACTTC	CASSEVGATSHF	-	TRBV6-1	TRBJ2-7	many
TGTGCCAGCCTCGGGACTAGCAACACCGGGGAGCTGTTTTTT	CASLGTSNTGELFF	TRBD2	TRBV2	TRBJ2-2	many
TGTGCCAGCAGTCCCGGACAGGGGATTATGAACACTGAAGCTTTCTTT	CASSPGQGIMNTEAFF	TRBD1	TRBV27	TRBJ1-1	-
TGCAGTGCTAGAGCCGCCGGGACTAGCATGTGGCAGTTCTTC	CSARAAGTSMWQFF	TRBD2	TRBV20-1	TRBJ2-1	-
TGTGCCAGCAGTTTAGCAGGGGGCGGCTTCTTGGCTGAAGCTTTCTTT	CASSLAGGGFLAEAFF	TRBD1	TRBV27	TRBJ1-1	many
TGCAGTGCTAGAGATACCGAGCGTGGGGACACCGGGGAGCTGTTTTTT	CSARDTERGDTGELFF	-	TRBV20-1	TRBJ2-2	many
TGTGCCAGCAGCTTACTAGCGGGAAGCTCCTACGAGCAGTACTTC	CASSLLAGSSYEQYF	TRBD2	TRBV7-2	TRBJ2-7	many
TGCGCCAGCAGCCAAGACCAGGGAGAGGGATATGGCTACACCTTC	CASSQDQGEGYGYTF	-	TRBV4-3	TRBJ1-2	few
TGTGCCAGCAGTCGGACTAGCGGGGACCTAACCCAGTACTTC	CASSRTSGDLTQYF	TRBD2	TRBV6-5	TRBJ2-5	many
TGTGCCAGCACCGGGACTAGCAACCAAGAGACCCAGTACTTC	CASTGTSNQETQYF	TRBD2	TRBV6-6	TRBJ2-5	-
TGCGCCAGCAGCGGTGGAGGACTAGGAAGTCTTTACGAGCAGTACTTC	CASSGGGLGSLYEQYF	TRBD2	TRBV5-1	TRBJ2-7	-
TGTGCCAGCTCACCCCCGCTAGCGGGAGGGCCCAATGAGCAGTTCTTC	CASSPPLAGGPNEQFF	TRBD2	TRBV18	TRBJ2-1	few
TGCAGTGCTAGTGCGCAAGGACTAGCGACGGAGACCCAGTACTTC	CSASAQGLATETQYF	TRBD2	TRBV20-1	TRBJ2-5	-
TGCAGCGTTGAGGACCCGCGGGGAGATCACTATGGCTACACCTTC	CSVEDPRGDHYGYTF	-	TRBV29-1	TRBJ1-2	-
TGCAGCGCATCAGGCGTAGGGGCCAATGAGCAGTTCTTC	CSASGVGANEQFF	-	TRBV29-1	TRBJ2-1	few
TGTGCCAGCTCACGTGAGGAAAACTATGGCTACACCTTC	CASSREENYGYTF	-	TRBV18	TRBJ1-2	-
TGTGCCAGCAGCTTCGCTTACACCGGGGAGCTGTTTTTT	CASSFAYTGELFF	-	TRBV7-9	TRBJ2-2	-
TGTGCCAGCAGTTTATACAGGGGGCAGAACTATGGCTACACCTTC	CASSLYRGQNYGYTF	TRBD1	TRBV12-3/TRBV12-4	TRBJ1-2	-
TGCGCCAGCAGCTCGCTCGGGCTAGCCGTGAACAATGAGCAGTTCTTC	CASSSLGLAVNNEQFF	-	TRBV5-1	TRBJ2-1	-
TGTGCCAGCAGTTTACGACGGAGGTCGGAGACCCAGTACTTC	CASSLRRRSETQYF	-	TRBV28	TRBJ2-5	-
TGCAGTGCTACTGGTAGTCCCGGGACAAACTACGAGCAGTACTTC	CSATGSPGTNYEQYF	-	TRBV20-1	TRBJ2-7	-
TGTGCCAGCAGCTCACAGGGAGAGACCCAGTACTTC	CASSSQGETQYF	-	TRBV11-3	TRBJ2-5	many
TGTGCCAGCAGGTCCGGGACAGGTTCCGTGAGTTCACCCCTCCACTTT	CASRSGTGSVSSPLHF	TRBD1	TRBV7-2	TRBJ1-6	few
TGCGCCAGCAGCCAAGAGGACGGATCCTACGAGCAGTACTTC	CASSQEDGSYEQYF	-	TRBV4-3	TRBJ2-7	few
TGCGCCAGCAGCTTGGCATCGCTAGCGGGACCCTACAATGAGCAGTTCTTC	CASSLASLAGPYNEQFF	TRBD2	TRBV5-1	TRBJ2-1	many
TGCGCCAGCAGATTGACTTCAGCGGGTAGGACCGGGGAGCTGTTTTTT	CASRLTSAGRTGELFF	-	TRBV5-1	TRBJ2-2	many